The 26 T cell receptor beta chains listed next were all sequenced from one sample in a study of OX40 agonist ivuxolimab in advanced cancers. Using immunoSEQ multiplex PCR, the repertoire was profiled, and TCRdb retains in-frame clones only, with some absent. The table lists roughly 95,000 clones, 85% to 90% of them singletons, with around 2% in the top ten. Sequenced material: CD4+ or CD8+ T cells sorted from blood, taken in a trial of the OX40 agonist ivuxolimab. Receptors originate from an adult with an advanced solid tumor such as melanoma, head and neck, liver or kidney cancer.

The J gene is TRBJ2-1, the V gene TRBV5-1; 11 nucleotides match TRBD1. CDR3 length: 14 residues. Trimming cost V 4 bases and J 7 bases; bases outside gene matches: 4. Germline lookup yields CDR1 SGHRS and CDR2 YFSETQ. CDR3 amino acids: CASSPGQGANEQFF. The CDR3 coding sequence is TGCGCCAGCAGCCCAGGACAGGGGGCTAATGAGCAGTTCTTC.

The V and J genes are TRBV7-8 and TRBJ2-2; no clear D. Germline lookup yields CDR1 SGHVS and CDR2 FQNEAQ. The CDR3 spans 14 residues. V lost 6 bases, J lost 9 bases, and 17 bases lay in between. CDR3: CASRTTELNRELFF. DNA for the CDR3: TGTGCCAGCAGAACTACCGAACTCAACCGGGAGCTGTTTTTT.

V and J are TRBV7-2 and TRBJ2-1; tentatively, D is TRBD2 (6 bases). The CDR3 is made up of 15 amino acids. The germline CDR1 and CDR2 sequences are SGHTA and FQGNSA. Trimming pared 1 base from V and 4 bases from J, leaving 11 bases between. The CDR3 nucleotides read TGTGCCAGCAGCTTAGTAGCGGAGACGTACAATGAGCAGTTCTTC. It codes for CASSLVAETYNEQFF.

Of note for this clone: One end of the junction is discordant with germline, which a read error may explain. V gene TRBV7-7 combines with J gene TRBJ2-5, with 11 bases lining up with TRBD2. Germline V gene data show CDR1 as SSHAT and CDR2 as FNYEAQ (reference sequence). The CDR3 is made up of 16 amino acids. The CDR3 nucleotides are TGTGCTAGCAGCTCGCTAGCGGGGGGATTCCAAGAGACCCAGTACTTC. Translating it yields CASSSLAGGFQETQYF.

The V and J genes are TRBV2 and TRBJ1-4; D unclear. Trimming left V 6 bases short and J 1 base short, with 6 bases between. The germline V gene has CDR1 SNHLY and CDR2 FYNNEI. The CDR3 runs 13 residues. The CDR3 region has the DNA TGTGCCAGCAGGGCGGGAACTAATGAAAAACTGTTTTTT. Its translation: CASRAGTNEKLFF.

The genes are TRBV29-1 and TRBJ2-3; the D is unclear. Per germline, CDR1 SQVTM and CDR2 ANQGSEA. The CDR3 spans 12 residues. Trimming cost V 5 bases and J 5 bases, with 11 bases left between them. The CDR3 loop is CSVQQGKDTQYF. The CDR3 nucleotides are TGCAGCGTTCAACAAGGAAAAGATACGCAGTATTTT.

This clone came up once. The same CDR3 also results from other DNA sequences found in this sample. The V call is TRBV19, the J call TRBJ2-1; 7 bases fit TRBD2. Germline V gene lookup returns CDR1 LNHDA and CDR2 SQIVND (reference sequence). V was clipped by 3 bases and J by 0 bases; unmatched bases: 2. The length of the CDR3 is 15 residues. DNA for the CDR3: TGTGCCAGTAGTATGCGGGAGAGCTCCTACAATGAGCAGTTCTTC. It is translated as CASSMRESSYNEQFF.

This rearrangement joins TRBV7-2 to TRBJ2-7, with a tentative D call TRBD2 (6 bases). Trimming left V 4 bases short and J 3 bases short, with 16 bases between. The CDR3 has 15 amino acids. From germline, CDR1 is SGHTA and CDR2 FQGNSA. CDR3 region: CASSYLSDGSYEQYF. The CDR3 DNA reads as TGTGCCAGCAGCTACCTCAGCGACGGGAGCTACGAGCAGTACTTC.

V usage is TRBV7-9 and J usage is TRBJ2-3, with a weak D call TRBD1 (6 bases). Germline lookup yields CDR1 SEHNR and CDR2 FQNEAQ (reference sequence). There are 14 residues in the CDR3. The V gene lost 11 bases and the J gene lost 5 bases, with 20 bases spanning the gap. The CDR3 coding sequence is TGTGCCCACCGCCTGCAGACAGGTATAGATACGCAGTATTTT. This sequence encodes CAHRLQTGIDTQYF. The variable domain in full, completed from reference TRBV7-9 and TRBJ2-3, reads DTGVSQNPRHKITKRGQNVTFRCDPISEHNRLYWYRQTLGQGPEFLTYFQNEAQLEKSRLLSDRFSAERPKGSFSTLEIQRTEQGDSAMYLCAHRLQTGIDTQYFGPGTRLTVL.

The chain joins TRBV28 to TRBJ2-1; 13 positions agree with TRBD2. The length of the CDR3 is 17 residues. CDR1 MDHEN and CDR2 SYDVKM come from the germline V gene. Germline trimming cut 1 base from V and 6 bases from J; bases unmatched to any gene: 6. CDR3 nucleotides: TGTGCCAGCAGTTTATCCTACGGGACTAGCGGGACCAATGAGCAGTTCTTC. Its protein is CASSLSYGTSGTNEQFF.

The rearrangement links TRBV2 to TRBJ2-5; D gene ambiguous. Germline CDR1 SNHLY, CDR2 FYNNEI. Trimming removed 4 bases from V and 0 bases from J, with 12 bases in between. The CDR3 is made up of 15 amino acids. Here the CDR3 reads CASSVIGEYQETQYF. The CDR3 DNA reads as TGTGCCAGCAGTGTGATAGGCGAGTACCAAGAGACCCAGTACTTC. Complete variable domain (other parts from reference TRBV2 and TRBJ2-5): EPEVTQTPSHQVTQMGQEVILRCVPISNHLYFYWYRQILGQKVEFLVSFYNNEISEKSEIFDDQFSVERPDGSNFTLKIRSTKLEDSAMYFCASSVIGEYQETQYFGPGTRLLVL.

This clone was seen a single time. The V and J genes are TRBV7-8 and TRBJ1-6; weak D call: TRBD1 (5 bases). The germline V gene encodes CDR1 SGHVS and CDR2 FQNEAQ. V dropped 2 bases and J dropped 9 bases, with 11 bases sitting between them. CDR3 length: 14 residues. The CDR3 sequence is CASSLSGNSSPLHF. The CDR3 nucleotides read TGTGCCAGCAGCTTATCAGGGAACAGTTCACCCCTCCACTTT.

The rearrangement joins TRBV18 to TRBJ1-1; D unresolved. Germline V CDR1 and CDR2: KGHSH, LQKENI. Deletions cut 1 base from V and 1 base from J, with 7 bases between. The CDR3 is 14 amino acids. CDR3 in DNA: TGTGCCAGCTCACCACTGGACTCGAACACTGAAGCTTTCTTT. Translation gives CASSPLDSNTEAFF.

This rearrangement joins TRBV25-1 to TRBJ1-6; D remains ambiguous. The CDR3 sequence is 13 residues long. CDR1 and CDR2 from the germline V gene are MGHDK and SYGVNS. Trimming took 1 base from V and 6 from J, leaving 4 bases between them. Here the CDR3 DNA reads TGTGCCAGCAGTGAATTTCCTAATTCACCCCTCCACTTT. Protein sequence: CASSEFPNSPLHF.

CDR3 in DNA: TGCGCCAGCAGCTTGGAGGGGGCGGCCACTGAAGCTTTCTTT. It specifies CASSLEGAATEAFF. V gene TRBV5-1 combines with J gene TRBJ1-1; 7 positions agree with TRBD1. V lost 0 bases and J lost 4; bases outside the gene matches: 3. From germline, CDR1 is SGHRS and CDR2 YFSETQ. The CDR3 length is 14 residues.

The genes are TRBV2 and TRBJ2-2; 7 bases match TRBD2. CDR3 length: 15 residues. J was trimmed by 1 base and V by 3 bases; bases with no gene match: 2. Germline V CDR1 and CDR2: SNHLY, FYNNEI. The CDR3 sequence is CASSDGRQNTGELFF. The CDR3 DNA is TGTGCCAGCAGTGACGGGAGGCAGAACACCGGGGAGCTGTTTTTT.

The CDR3 DNA reads as TGTGCCAGCAGTTTGGCTTTGGAGGGGCAACTGTTTTTT. It encodes CASSLALEGQLFF. V is TRBV6-6 and J is TRBJ1-4; TRBD1 is a possible D gene (5 bases). Per the germline V gene, CDR1 is MNHNY and CDR2 is SVGAGI (reference sequence). Trimming stripped 4 bases from V and 12 bases from J, with 15 bases between. The CDR3 spans 13 residues.

Relative to its sample, this clone is medium-sized. V is TRBV29-1 and J is TRBJ1-2; weak D call: TRBD1 (5 bases). In germline, CDR1 is SQVTM, CDR2 ANQGSEA. The CDR3 length is 12 residues. Trimming removed 0 bases from V and 8 bases from J, with 10 bases in between. CDR3: CSVEENGDGYTF. DNA for the CDR3: TGCAGCGTTGAAGAGAACGGGGACGGCTACACCTTC. Full variable domain (outside the CDR3, taken from reference TRBV29-1 and TRBJ1-2): SAVISQKPSRDICQRGTSLTIQCQVDSQVTMMFWYRQQPGQSLTLIATANQGSEATYESGFVIDKFPISRPNLTFSTLTVSNMSPEDSSIYLCSVEENGDGYTFGSGTRLTVV.

The chain joins TRBV28 to TRBJ1-4; no reliable D call. The CDR3 totals 13 residues. Trimming took off 9 bases at V and 7 bases at J, with 15 bases between the two ends. The germline gives CDR1 MDHEN, CDR2 SYDVKM. The CDR3 reads CASERSRSEKLFF. CDR3 bases: TGTGCCAGTGAAAGGTCCCGTTCTGAAAAACTGTTTTTT.

The genes are TRBV10-3 and TRBJ2-1, with 10 bases lining up with TRBD2. The trim removed 10 bases at V and 7 bases at J, leaving 7 bases unmatched. CDR1 is ENHRY, CDR2 SYGVKD, per germline. The CDR3 contains 13 residues. The chain's CDR3 is CATLAGDWNEQFF. CDR3 sequence (DNA): TGTGCCACCCTAGCGGGAGATTGGAATGAGCAGTTCTTC.

V usage is TRBV28 and J usage is TRBJ1-2, with D tentatively TRBD1 (5 bases). Trimming removed 4 bases at V and 0 bases at J, with 9 bases between. The CDR3 is 14 amino acids. Germline CDR1 is MDHEN and CDR2 is SYDVKM. This CDR3 reads CASSSGPTNYGYTF. The CDR3 DNA sequence: TGTGCCAGCAGTTCAGGGCCCACTAACTATGGCTACACCTTC.

The chain couples TRBV5-1 to TRBJ2-5, with 12 positions matching TRBD1. With V trimmed by 3 bases and J by 5 bases, 5 bases remained unmatched. The CDR3 is 15 residues long. CDR1 and CDR2 (germline): SGHRS, YFSETQ. For the CDR3, the DNA is TGCGCCAGCAGCTCAGGGACAGGGGGCGGCGAGACCCAGTACTTC. The encoded protein is CASSSGTGGGETQYF.

V usage is TRBV9 and J usage is TRBJ2-2; TRBD2 agrees at 10 bases. Germline V gene data show CDR1 as SGDLS and CDR2 as YYNGEE. This CDR3 has 18 residues. The V and J ends lost 0 bases and 2 bases, in that order; junction bases with no gene match: 7. The CDR3 sequence: CASSVAGLAAINTGELFF. The CDR3 DNA sequence: TGTGCCAGCAGCGTAGCTGGACTAGCGGCTATAAACACCGGGGAGCTGTTTTTT.

The chain combines TRBV5-1 with TRBJ2-1; the D call may be TRBD1 or TRBD2 (5 bases each). Germline CDR1 reads SGHRS; CDR2 reads YFSETQ. The V end was cut by 4 bases, the J end by 5 bases, with 16 bases between. The CDR3 covers 15 residues. The CDR3 DNA reads as TGCGCCAGCAGCGACCCGGGGCGGGCCAACAATGAGCAGTTCTTC. Amino acids: CASSDPGRANNEQFF.

The chain has TRBV6-1 and TRBJ1-3; D unresolved. Germline CDR1 and CDR2: MNHNS and SASEGT. Trimming shortened V by 3 bases and J by 2 bases, and 11 bases separated the two germline ends. The CDR3 has 15 amino acids. The CDR3 sequence: CASSEMGLTGNTIYF. CDR3 sequence (DNA): TGTGCCAGCAGTGAGATGGGGTTAACTGGAAACACCATATATTTT.

The chain joins TRBV5-1 to TRBJ2-2; possibly TRBD1 or TRBD2 for D (5 bases each). V gave up 3 bases and J gave up 8 bases, with 14 bases separating them. The CDR3 is made up of 14 amino acids. Germline values: CDR1 SGHRS, CDR2 YFSETQ. This CDR3 is CASSSGRTSGELFF. The CDR3 region has the DNA TGCGCCAGCAGCTCGGGACGGACTTCGGGGGAGCTGTTTTTT.